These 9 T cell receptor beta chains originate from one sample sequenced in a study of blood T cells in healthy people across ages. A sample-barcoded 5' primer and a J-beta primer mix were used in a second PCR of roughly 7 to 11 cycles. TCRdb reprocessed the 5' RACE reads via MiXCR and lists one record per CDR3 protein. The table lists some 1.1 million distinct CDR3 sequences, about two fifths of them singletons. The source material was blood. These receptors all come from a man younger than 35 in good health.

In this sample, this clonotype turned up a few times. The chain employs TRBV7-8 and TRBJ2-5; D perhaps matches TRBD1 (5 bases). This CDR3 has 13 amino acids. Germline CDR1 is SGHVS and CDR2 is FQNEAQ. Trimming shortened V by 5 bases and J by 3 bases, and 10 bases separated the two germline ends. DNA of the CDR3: TGTGCCAGCAGCGTAGACAGTGAAGAGACCCAGTACTTC. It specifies CASSVDSEETQYF.

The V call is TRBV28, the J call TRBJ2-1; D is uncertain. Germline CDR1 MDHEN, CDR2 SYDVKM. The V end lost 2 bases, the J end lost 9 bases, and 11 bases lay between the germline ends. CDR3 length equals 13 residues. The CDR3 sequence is CASSLGGGSEQFF. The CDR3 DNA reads TGTGCCAGCAGTTTAGGCGGCGGTAGTGAGCAGTTCTTC.

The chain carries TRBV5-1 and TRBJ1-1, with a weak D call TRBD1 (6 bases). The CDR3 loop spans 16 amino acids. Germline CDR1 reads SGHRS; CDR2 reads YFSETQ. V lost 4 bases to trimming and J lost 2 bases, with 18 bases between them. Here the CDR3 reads CASSPLGGRGNTEAFF. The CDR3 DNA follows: TGCGCCAGCAGCCCTCTGGGGGGGCGCGGAAACACTGAAGCTTTCTTT. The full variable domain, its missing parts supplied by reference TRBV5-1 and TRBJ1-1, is KAGVTQTPRYLIKTRGQQVTLSCSPISGHRSVSWYQQTPGQGLQFLFEYFSETQRNKGNFPGRFSGRQFSNSRSEMNVSTLELGDSALYLCASSPLGGRGNTEAFFGQGTRLTVV.

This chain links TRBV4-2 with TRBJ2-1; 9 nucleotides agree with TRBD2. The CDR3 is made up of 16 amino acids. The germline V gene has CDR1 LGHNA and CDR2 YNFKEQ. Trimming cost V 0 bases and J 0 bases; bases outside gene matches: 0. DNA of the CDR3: TGTGCCAGCAGCCAAGAGCGGGGGGGCTCCTACAATGAGCAGTTCTTC. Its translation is CASSQERGGSYNEQFF.

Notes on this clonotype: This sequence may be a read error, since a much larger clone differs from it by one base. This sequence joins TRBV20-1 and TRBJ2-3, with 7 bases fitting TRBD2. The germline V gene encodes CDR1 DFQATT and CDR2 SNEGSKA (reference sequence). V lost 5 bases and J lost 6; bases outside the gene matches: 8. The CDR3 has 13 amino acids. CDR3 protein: CSAGGRGVDTQYF. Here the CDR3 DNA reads TGCAGTGCTGGTGGCCGGGGGGTTGATACGCAGTATTTT.

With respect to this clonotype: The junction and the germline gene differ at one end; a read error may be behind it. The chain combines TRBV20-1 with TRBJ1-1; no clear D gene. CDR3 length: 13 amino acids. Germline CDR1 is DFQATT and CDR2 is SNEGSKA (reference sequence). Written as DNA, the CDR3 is TGCAGTGCTAGAGAGTCGAGCCTATCTGAAGATTTCTTT. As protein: CSARESSLSEDFF.

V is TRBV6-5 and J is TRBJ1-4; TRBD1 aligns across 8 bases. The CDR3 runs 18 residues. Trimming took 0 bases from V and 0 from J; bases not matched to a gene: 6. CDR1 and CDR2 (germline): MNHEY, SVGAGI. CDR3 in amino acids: CASSYSRTGRPTNEKLFF. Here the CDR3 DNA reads TGTGCCAGCAGTTACTCGCGGACAGGGAGGCCAACTAATGAAAAACTGTTTTTT.

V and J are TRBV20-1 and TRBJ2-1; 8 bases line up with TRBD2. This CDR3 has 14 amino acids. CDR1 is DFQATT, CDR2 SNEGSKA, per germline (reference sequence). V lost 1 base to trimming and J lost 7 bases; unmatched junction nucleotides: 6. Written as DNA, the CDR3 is TGCAGTGCTAGAGTGCGGGGGGTTGGGAATGAGCAGTTCTTC. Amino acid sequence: CSARVRGVGNEQFF.

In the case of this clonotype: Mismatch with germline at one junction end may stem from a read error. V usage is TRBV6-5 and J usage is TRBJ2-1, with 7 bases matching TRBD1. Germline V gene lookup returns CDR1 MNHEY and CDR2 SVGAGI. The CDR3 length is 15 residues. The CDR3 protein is CGSSKRQGTYNEQFF. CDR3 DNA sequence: TGTGGCAGCAGCAAGAGACAGGGCACCTACAATGAGCAGTTCTTC.